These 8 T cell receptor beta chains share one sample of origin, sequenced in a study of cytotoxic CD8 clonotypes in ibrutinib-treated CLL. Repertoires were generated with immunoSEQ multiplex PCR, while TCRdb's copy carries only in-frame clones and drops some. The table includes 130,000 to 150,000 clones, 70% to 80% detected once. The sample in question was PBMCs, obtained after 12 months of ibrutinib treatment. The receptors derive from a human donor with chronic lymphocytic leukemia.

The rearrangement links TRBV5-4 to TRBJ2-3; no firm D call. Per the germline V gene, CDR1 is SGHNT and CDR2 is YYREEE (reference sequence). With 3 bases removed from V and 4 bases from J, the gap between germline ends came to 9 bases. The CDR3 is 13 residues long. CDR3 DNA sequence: TGTGCCAGCAGCTGGGGATATTCAGATACGCAGTATTTT. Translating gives CASSWGYSDTQYF.

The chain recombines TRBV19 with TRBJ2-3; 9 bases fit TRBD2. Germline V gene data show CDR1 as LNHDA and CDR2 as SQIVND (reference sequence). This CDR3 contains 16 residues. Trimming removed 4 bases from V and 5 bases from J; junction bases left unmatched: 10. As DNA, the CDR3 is TGTGCCAGTAGTACCCGAGGCGGGAGGGCCGTAGATACGCAGTATTTT. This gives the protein CASSTRGGRAVDTQYF.

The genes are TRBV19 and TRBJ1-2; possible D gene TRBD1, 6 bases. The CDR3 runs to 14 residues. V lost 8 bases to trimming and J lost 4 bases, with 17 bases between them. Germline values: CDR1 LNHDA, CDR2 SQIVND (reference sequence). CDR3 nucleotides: TGTGCCAGTGCCCCCCGGACAGCCTTCTATGGCTACACCTTC. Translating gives CASAPRTAFYGYTF. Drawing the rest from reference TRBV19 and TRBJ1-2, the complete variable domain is DGGITQSPKYLFRKEGQNVTLSCEQNLNHDAMYWYRQDPGQGLRLIYYSQIVNDFQKGDIAEGYSVSREKKESFPLTVTSAQKNPTAFYLCASAPRTAFYGYTFGSGTRLTVV.

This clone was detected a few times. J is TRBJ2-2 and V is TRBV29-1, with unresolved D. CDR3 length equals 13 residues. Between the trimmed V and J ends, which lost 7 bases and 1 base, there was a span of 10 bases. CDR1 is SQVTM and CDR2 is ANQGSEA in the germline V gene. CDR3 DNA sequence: TGCAGCGCACGCCGTGAGAACACCGGGGAGCTGTTTTTT. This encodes CSARRENTGELFF.

CDR3 coding DNA: TGCGCCAGCAGCTTCTCGGTAGTTAATGAGCAGTTCTTC. Translated: CASSFSVVNEQFF. This chain uses TRBV5-1 with TRBJ2-1; D call uncertain. CDR3 length equals 13 residues. V was cut by 2 bases and J by 7 bases, with 10 bases left in between. Germline CDR1 and CDR2: SGHRS and YFSETQ.

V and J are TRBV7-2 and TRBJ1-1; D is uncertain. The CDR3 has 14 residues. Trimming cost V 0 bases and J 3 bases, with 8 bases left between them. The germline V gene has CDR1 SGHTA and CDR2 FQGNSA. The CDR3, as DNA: TGTGCCAGCAGCTTAGCCCGGACGGACACTGAAGCTTTCTTT. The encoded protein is CASSLARTDTEAFF.

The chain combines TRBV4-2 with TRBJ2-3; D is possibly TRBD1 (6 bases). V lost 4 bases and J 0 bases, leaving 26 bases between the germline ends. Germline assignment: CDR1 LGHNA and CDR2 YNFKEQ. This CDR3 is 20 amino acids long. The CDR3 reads CASSLLKGIGQISSTDTQYF. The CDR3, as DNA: TGTGCCAGCAGCCTCCTAAAGGGAATCGGACAGATCTCTAGCACAGATACGCAGTATTTT.

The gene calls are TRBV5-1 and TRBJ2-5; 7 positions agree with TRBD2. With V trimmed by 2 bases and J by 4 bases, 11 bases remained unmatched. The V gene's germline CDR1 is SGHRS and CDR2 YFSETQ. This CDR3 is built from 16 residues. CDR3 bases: TGCGCCAGCAGCTTAAACTTTGCGGGAGAAGTAGAGACCCAGTACTTC. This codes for CASSLNFAGEVETQYF.